These T cell receptor beta chains were read from a single sample in a study of T cell responses to AZD1222 COVID-19 vaccine. Profiling relied on immunoSEQ multiplex PCR, and the TCRdb table lists in-frame clones only, not all of them. The sample contains 150,000 to 180,000 clones, 88% of which appear only once. Sequenced here: peripheral blood, sampled on day 0 of AZD1222 vaccination. The source is an adult in good health. The CDR3 runs from the conserved cysteine through the conserved F or W. The D gene is left open where the match is weak. Part of the rows lack a size; the others show once, few, many or a class for expanded clones.

CDR3 DNA: TGTGCCAGCGGGGCCCTGGGGGAAAAACTGTTTTTT
CDR3 protein: CASGALGEKLFF
V gene: TRBV27
J gene: TRBJ1-4
clone size: -
D gene: -

CDR3 DNA: TGTGCCAGTACCCCGGGGGGTGGAAATCAGCCCCAGCATTTT
CDR3 protein: CASTPGGGNQPQHF
V gene: TRBV19
J gene: TRBJ1-5
clone size: -
D gene: -

CDR3 DNA: TGTGCCAGCAGCGGGGAAATAGCTTTCTTT
CDR3 protein: CASSGEIAFF
V gene: TRBV5-6
J gene: TRBJ1-1
clone size: -
D gene: -

CDR3 DNA: TGTGCCAGCAGCGTAGACTCCCAGAGGGTCGAGCAGTACTTC
CDR3 protein: CASSVDSQRVEQYF
V gene: TRBV9
J gene: TRBJ2-7
clone size: -
D gene: -

CDR3 DNA: TGTGCCAGCAGTGAACCCGGGGGTGGGGGAACTGAAGCTTTCTTT
CDR3 protein: CASSEPGGGGTEAFF
V gene: TRBV25-1
J gene: TRBJ1-1
clone size: -
D gene: -

CDR3 DNA: TGTGCCAGCAGCTTAAGAGGAGGAGAGGGTCAGCCCCAGCATTTT
CDR3 protein: CASSLRGGEGQPQHF
V gene: TRBV7-9
J gene: TRBJ1-5
clone size: once
D gene: -

CDR3 DNA: TGTGCCAGCTCACCGCTGGGGGCAAGAGAGCAGTACTTC
CDR3 protein: CASSPLGAREQYF
V gene: TRBV18
J gene: TRBJ2-7
clone size: -
D gene: -

CDR3 DNA: TGTGCCAGCTCGGGGGGGGCCAAAAACATTCAGTACTTC
CDR3 protein: CASSGGAKNIQYF
V gene: TRBV28
J gene: TRBJ2-4
clone size: -
D gene: TRBD2

CDR3 DNA: TGCAGTGCTGGGACTTTAGGTGAAGCTTTCTTT
CDR3 protein: CSAGTLGEAFF
V gene: TRBV20-1
J gene: TRBJ1-1
clone size: -
D gene: -

CDR3 DNA: TGTGCCATCTCGAGGACAGGGGGAAACTATGGCTACACCTTC
CDR3 protein: CAISRTGGNYGYTF
V gene: TRBV10-3
J gene: TRBJ1-2
clone size: few
D gene: TRBD1

CDR3 DNA: TGTGCCAGCTCACCCCGGGAAAGCATGGATTATGGCTACACCTTC
CDR3 protein: CASSPRESMDYGYTF
V gene: TRBV18
J gene: TRBJ1-2
clone size: -
D gene: -

CDR3 DNA: TGTGCCAGCAGTTTCGAATCGGGACAGGGAGGCTACACCTTC
CDR3 protein: CASSFESGQGGYTF
V gene: TRBV7-2
J gene: TRBJ1-2
clone size: once
D gene: TRBD1

CDR3 DNA: TGTGCCACCAGTGGGACTCCGGCACCAGATACGCAGTATTTT
CDR3 protein: CATSGTPAPDTQYF
V gene: TRBV24-1
J gene: TRBJ2-3
clone size: -
D gene: -

CDR3 DNA: TGTGCCAGCAGTCTCCCTGGGACTTTCCAGGCCGGAAACACCATATATTTT
CDR3 protein: CASSLPGTFQAGNTIYF
V gene: TRBV28
J gene: TRBJ1-3
clone size: -
D gene: -

CDR3 DNA: TGTGCCATCACGGGGGGGACTGGAAACACCATATATTTT
CDR3 protein: CAITGGTGNTIYF
V gene: TRBV10-3
J gene: TRBJ1-3
clone size: few
D gene: -

CDR3 DNA: TGTGCCAGCAGCGCAAGGGGGGTTGACTTTACGCAGTATTTT
CDR3 protein: CASSARGVDFTQYF
V gene: TRBV7-2
J gene: TRBJ2-3
clone size: -
D gene: -

CDR3 DNA: TGTGCCAGCAGCTGGGGGGTCGGATTTAACACCGGGGAGCTGTTTTTT
CDR3 protein: CASSWGVGFNTGELFF
V gene: TRBV5-6
J gene: TRBJ2-2
clone size: -
D gene: -

CDR3 DNA: TGTGCCAGCAGCCTGGGACTCAACACCGGGGAGCTGTTTTTT
CDR3 protein: CASSLGLNTGELFF
V gene: TRBV7-8
J gene: TRBJ2-2
clone size: few
D gene: -

CDR3 DNA: TGTGCCAGCAGCTTCCGAGGGGGGGAGAACACTGAAGCTTTCTTT
CDR3 protein: CASSFRGGENTEAFF
V gene: TRBV11-2
J gene: TRBJ1-1
clone size: -
D gene: -

CDR3 DNA: TGTGCCAGCAGGGGACAGGGGGTCCGTAGCGGCTACACCTTC
CDR3 protein: CASRGQGVRSGYTF
V gene: TRBV28
J gene: TRBJ1-2
clone size: -
D gene: TRBD1

CDR3 DNA: TGTGCCAGCGGTCCTAGAAACTCTGGAAACACCATATATTTT
CDR3 protein: CASGPRNSGNTIYF
V gene: TRBV6-5
J gene: TRBJ1-3
clone size: once
D gene: -

CDR3 DNA: TGCGCCAGCAGCCCCCTCTCCGGGACAGGGACCTACGAGCAGTACTTC
CDR3 protein: CASSPLSGTGTYEQYF
V gene: TRBV5-1
J gene: TRBJ2-7
clone size: -
D gene: TRBD1

CDR3 DNA: TGTGCCATCAGTGAGTCCGGACAGGGCGACAATCAGCCCCAGCATTTT
CDR3 protein: CAISESGQGDNQPQHF
V gene: TRBV10-3
J gene: TRBJ1-5
clone size: -
D gene: TRBD1

CDR3 DNA: TGTGCCAGCAGCCCGGCGCCGAGCTATGGCTACACCTTC
CDR3 protein: CASSPAPSYGYTF
V gene: TRBV7-2
J gene: TRBJ1-2
clone size: -
D gene: -

CDR3 DNA: TGCGCCAGCAGCCCGACAGGGTCCGCTGAAGCTTTCTTT
CDR3 protein: CASSPTGSAEAFF
V gene: TRBV5-1
J gene: TRBJ1-1
clone size: -
D gene: TRBD1

CDR3 DNA: TGTGCCAGCAGCTTGGCCCGGACAGACTCTGGAAACACCATATATTTT
CDR3 protein: CASSLARTDSGNTIYF
V gene: TRBV5-4
J gene: TRBJ1-3
clone size: -
D gene: -

CDR3 DNA: TGTGCCAGCAGCTCAACCGGGACAGGCTCCTACAATGAGCAGTTCTTC
CDR3 protein: CASSSTGTGSYNEQFF
V gene: TRBV7-6
J gene: TRBJ2-1
clone size: -
D gene: TRBD1

CDR3 DNA: TGTGCCAGCAGTCCCGGGACAGGGGCCACCTACGAGCAGTACTTC
CDR3 protein: CASSPGTGATYEQYF
V gene: TRBV6-5
J gene: TRBJ2-7
clone size: few
D gene: TRBD1

CDR3 DNA: TGTGCCAGCAGCTTAAGTGACACTGCGAGCTATGGCTACACCTTC
CDR3 protein: CASSLSDTASYGYTF
V gene: TRBV7-8
J gene: TRBJ1-2
clone size: few
D gene: -

CDR3 DNA: TGCAGCGTTGGGTCCGGGGTTGGCTACACCTTC
CDR3 protein: CSVGSGVGYTF
V gene: TRBV29-1
J gene: TRBJ1-2
clone size: few
D gene: -

CDR3 DNA: TGCGCCAGCAGCTTGGAACCGGGCCCGGCGGGCTATGGCTACACCTTC
CDR3 protein: CASSLEPGPAGYGYTF
V gene: TRBV5-1
J gene: TRBJ1-2
clone size: few
D gene: -

CDR3 DNA: TGTGCCAGCAGCCCAGGGAGGGGTAATTCACCCCTCCACTTT
CDR3 protein: CASSPGRGNSPLHF
V gene: TRBV7-2
J gene: TRBJ1-6
clone size: few
D gene: -

CDR3 DNA: TGTGCCAGCAGCTTAGGTATCTTCGGGTACGAGCAGTACTTC
CDR3 protein: CASSLGIFGYEQYF
V gene: TRBV7-2
J gene: TRBJ2-7
clone size: -
D gene: -

CDR3 DNA: TGTGCCAGCAGCTTAGCCGTGTTAGCGGGGGAACTTACCTACGAGCAGTACTTC
CDR3 protein: CASSLAVLAGELTYEQYF
V gene: TRBV7-8
J gene: TRBJ2-7
clone size: -
D gene: TRBD2

CDR3 DNA: TGTGCCAGCAGCGCGAAAGAACCGACAGTCCCCCCGTACCAAGAGACCCAGTACTTC
CDR3 protein: CASSAKEPTVPPYQETQYF
V gene: TRBV9
J gene: TRBJ2-5
clone size: -
D gene: -

CDR3 DNA: TGTGCCAGCAGCACGTATAGCAATCAGCCCCAGCATTTT
CDR3 protein: CASSTYSNQPQHF
V gene: TRBV6-5
J gene: TRBJ1-5
clone size: -
D gene: -

CDR3 DNA: TGCGCCAGCAGCTTGGACGACAGCGGCTACACCTTC
CDR3 protein: CASSLDDSGYTF
V gene: TRBV5-1
J gene: TRBJ1-2
clone size: -
D gene: -

CDR3 DNA: TGCGCCAGCAGCTTGGAGTCCCGAACGAACACTGAAGCTTTCTTT
CDR3 protein: CASSLESRTNTEAFF
V gene: TRBV5-1
J gene: TRBJ1-1
clone size: -
D gene: -

CDR3 DNA: TGTGCCAGCAGCTTAGGGCAGACTAACTATGGCTACACCTTC
CDR3 protein: CASSLGQTNYGYTF
V gene: TRBV7-9
J gene: TRBJ1-2
clone size: few
D gene: -

CDR3 DNA: TGTGCCAGCACACAGAACACCGGGGAGCTGTTTTTT
CDR3 protein: CASTQNTGELFF
V gene: TRBV28
J gene: TRBJ2-2
clone size: -
D gene: -

CDR3 DNA: TGTGCCAGCAGCTTACAGGCGTTCGTCGTCCTGACTTTC
CDR3 protein: CASSLQAFVVLTF
V gene: TRBV7-9
J gene: TRBJ2-6
clone size: -
D gene: -